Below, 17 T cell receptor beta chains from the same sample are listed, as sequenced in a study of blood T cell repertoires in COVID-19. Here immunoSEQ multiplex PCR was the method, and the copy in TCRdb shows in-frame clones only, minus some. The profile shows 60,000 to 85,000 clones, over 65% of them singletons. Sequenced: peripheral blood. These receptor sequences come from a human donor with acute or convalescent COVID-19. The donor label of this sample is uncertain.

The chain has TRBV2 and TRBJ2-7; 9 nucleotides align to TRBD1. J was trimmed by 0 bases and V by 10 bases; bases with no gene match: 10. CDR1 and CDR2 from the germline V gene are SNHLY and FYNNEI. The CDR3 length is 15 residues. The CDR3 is CATKGGTGPSYEQYF. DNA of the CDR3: TGTGCCACCAAAGGGGGGACAGGGCCCTCCTACGAGCAGTACTTC. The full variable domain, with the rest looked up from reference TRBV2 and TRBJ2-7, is EPEVTQTPSHQVTQMGQEVILRCVPISNHLYFYWYRQILGQKVEFLVSFYNNEISEKSEIFDDQFSVERPDGSNFTLKIRSTKLEDSAMYFCATKGGTGPSYEQYFGPGTRLTVT.

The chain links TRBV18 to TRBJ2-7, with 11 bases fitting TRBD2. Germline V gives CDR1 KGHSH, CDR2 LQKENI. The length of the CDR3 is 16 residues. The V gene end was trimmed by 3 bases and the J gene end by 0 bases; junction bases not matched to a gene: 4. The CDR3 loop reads CASSPGTSGNSYEQYF. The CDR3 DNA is TGTGCCAGCTCACCGGGGACTAGCGGAAACTCCTACGAGCAGTACTTC. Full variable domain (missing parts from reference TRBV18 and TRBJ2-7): NAGVMQNPRHLVRRRGQEARLRCSPMKGHSHVYWYRQLPEEGLKFMVYLQKENIIDESGMPKERFSAEFPKEGPSILRIQQVVRGDSAAYFCASSPGTSGNSYEQYFGPGTRLTVT.

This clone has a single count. This chain's CDR3 is CSVIGRGDTGELFF. The CDR3 bases are TGCAGCGTTATAGGGAGGGGGGACACCGGGGAGCTGTTTTTT. The rearrangement joins TRBV29-1 to TRBJ2-2, with D perhaps TRBD2 (7 bases). The germline CDR1 and CDR2 sequences are SQVTM and ANQGSEA. The CDR3 is made up of 14 amino acids. V lost 5 bases and J 3 bases, leaving 13 bases between the germline ends.

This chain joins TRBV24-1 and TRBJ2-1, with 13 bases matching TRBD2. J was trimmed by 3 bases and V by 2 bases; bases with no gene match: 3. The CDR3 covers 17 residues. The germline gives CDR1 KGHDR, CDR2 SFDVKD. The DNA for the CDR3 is TGTGCCACCAGTGATTGGACTAGCGGGGGCCACTACAATGAGCAGTTCTTC. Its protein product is CATSDWTSGGHYNEQFF.

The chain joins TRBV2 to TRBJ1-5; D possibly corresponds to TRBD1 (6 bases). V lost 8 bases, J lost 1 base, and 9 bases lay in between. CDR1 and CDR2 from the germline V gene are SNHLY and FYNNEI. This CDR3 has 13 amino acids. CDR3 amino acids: CASLGQSNQPQHF. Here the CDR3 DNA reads TGTGCCAGCCTAGGACAGAGCAATCAGCCCCAGCATTTT.

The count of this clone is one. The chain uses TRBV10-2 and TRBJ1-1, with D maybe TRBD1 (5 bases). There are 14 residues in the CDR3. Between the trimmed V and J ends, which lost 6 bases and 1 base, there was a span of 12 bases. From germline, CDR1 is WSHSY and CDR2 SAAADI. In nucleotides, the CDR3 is TGCGCCAGCAGGAGCAGGGTAGAGAACACTGAAGCTTTCTTT. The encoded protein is CASRSRVENTEAFF.

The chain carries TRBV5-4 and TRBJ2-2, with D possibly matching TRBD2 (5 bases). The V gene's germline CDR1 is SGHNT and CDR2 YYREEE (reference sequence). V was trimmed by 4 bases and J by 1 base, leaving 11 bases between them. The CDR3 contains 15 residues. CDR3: CASSRGSVNTGELFF. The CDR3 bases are TGTGCCAGCAGCCGAGGTAGCGTGAACACCGGGGAGCTGTTTTTT.

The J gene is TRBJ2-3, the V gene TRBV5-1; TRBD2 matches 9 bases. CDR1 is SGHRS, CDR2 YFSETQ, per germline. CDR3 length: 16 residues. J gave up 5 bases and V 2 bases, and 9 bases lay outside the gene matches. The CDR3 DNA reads TGCGCCAGCAGCTTAGCCGGGACTAGCCGGGTAGATACGCAGTATTTT. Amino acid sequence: CASSLAGTSRVDTQYF.

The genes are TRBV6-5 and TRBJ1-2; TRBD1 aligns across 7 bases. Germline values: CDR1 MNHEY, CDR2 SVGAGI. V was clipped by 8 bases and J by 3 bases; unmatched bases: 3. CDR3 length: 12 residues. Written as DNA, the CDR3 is TGTGCCAGCGGCGGACAGGACTATGGCTACACCTTC. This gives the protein CASGGQDYGYTF.

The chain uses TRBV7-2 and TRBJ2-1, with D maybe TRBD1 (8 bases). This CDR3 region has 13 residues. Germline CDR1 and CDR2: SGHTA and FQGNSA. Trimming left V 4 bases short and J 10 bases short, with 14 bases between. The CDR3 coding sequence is TGTGCCAGCAGCTATACAGGGGGGGGAGAGCAGTTCTTC. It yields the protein CASSYTGGGEQFF.

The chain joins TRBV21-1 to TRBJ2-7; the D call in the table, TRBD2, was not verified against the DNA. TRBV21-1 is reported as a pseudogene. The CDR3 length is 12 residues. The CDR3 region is CASSPGGYEQYV. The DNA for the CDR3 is TGTGCCAGCAGCCCCGGGGGATACGAGCAGTACGTC.

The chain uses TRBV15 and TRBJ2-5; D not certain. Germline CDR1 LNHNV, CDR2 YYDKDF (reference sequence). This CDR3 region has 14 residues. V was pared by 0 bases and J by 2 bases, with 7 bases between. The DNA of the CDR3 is TGTGCCACCAGCAGAGATCGGTGGCAAGAGACCCAGTACTTC. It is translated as CATSRDRWQETQYF.

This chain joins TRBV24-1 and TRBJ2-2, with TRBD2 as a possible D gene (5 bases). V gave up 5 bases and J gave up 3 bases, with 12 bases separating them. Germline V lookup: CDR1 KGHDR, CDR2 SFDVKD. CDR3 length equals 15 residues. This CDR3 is CATSVRGLDTGELFF. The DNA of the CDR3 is TGTGCCACCAGTGTGAGAGGGCTGGACACCGGGGAGCTGTTTTTT.

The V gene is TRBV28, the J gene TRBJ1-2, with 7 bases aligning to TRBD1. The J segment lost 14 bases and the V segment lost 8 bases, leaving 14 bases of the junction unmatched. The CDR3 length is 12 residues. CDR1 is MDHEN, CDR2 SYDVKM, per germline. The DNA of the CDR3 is TGTGCCAGCGCCCGGACAGGCCCGGATCGGACCTTC. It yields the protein CASARTGPDRTF.

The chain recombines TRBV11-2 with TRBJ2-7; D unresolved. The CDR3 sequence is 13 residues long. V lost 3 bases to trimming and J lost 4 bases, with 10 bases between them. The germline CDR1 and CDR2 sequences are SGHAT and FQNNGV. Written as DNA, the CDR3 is TGTGCCAGCAGCTTCGATCCTAATTACGAGCAGTACGTC. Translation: CASSFDPNYEQYV.

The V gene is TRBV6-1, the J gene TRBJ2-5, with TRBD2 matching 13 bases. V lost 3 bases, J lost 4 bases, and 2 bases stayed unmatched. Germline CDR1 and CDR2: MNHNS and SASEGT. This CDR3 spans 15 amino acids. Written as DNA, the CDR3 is TGTGCCAGCAGTGAGACTAGCGGGGGGCTAGAGACCCAGTACTTC. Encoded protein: CASSETSGGLETQYF.

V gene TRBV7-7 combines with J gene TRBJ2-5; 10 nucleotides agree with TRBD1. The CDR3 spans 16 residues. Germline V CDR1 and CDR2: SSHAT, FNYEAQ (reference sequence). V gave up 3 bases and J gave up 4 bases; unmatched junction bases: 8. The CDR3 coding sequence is TGTGCCAGCAGCTTCAGACCGGGACAGGGGAGAGAGACCCAGTACTTC. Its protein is CASSFRPGQGRETQYF. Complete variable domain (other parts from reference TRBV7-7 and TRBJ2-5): GAGVSQSPRYKVTKRGQDVTLRCDPISSHATLYWYQQALGQGPEFLTYFNYEAQPDKSGLPSDRFSAERPEGSISTLTIQRTEQRDSAMYRCASSFRPGQGRETQYFGPGTRLLVL.